This TCR beta chain was identified during a study of T cells in Graves' hyperthyroidism and ophthalmopathy. Fresh peripheral blood, 8 to 10 ml of it, supplied the PBMCs. From RNA transcripts, TCR beta CDR3 regions were amplified. The primer set for the first-round RT-PCR of the TCR CDR3 was HTBI. TCRdb re-called the multiplex PCR reads through MiXCR, storing one row per CDR3 protein. The sample lists 200,000 or so distinct CDR3 sequences, roughly a sixth occurring once. This clonotype was seen repeatedly, ten times or more. Trimming cost V 0 bases and J 2 bases, with 7 bases left between them. This CDR3 is built from 15 residues. Germline V CDR1 and CDR2: SGHAT, FQNNGV.

The sample taken for sequencing was blood. The V gene is TRBV11-2, the J gene TRBJ2-2, with D perhaps matching TRBD1 (6 bases). This TCR was sampled from a woman aged 45-59 years with Graves' hyperthyroidism. The CDR3 loop reads CASSLEGANTGELFF. The CDR3 DNA sequence: TGTGCCAGCAGCTTAGAGGGGGCCAACACCGGGGAGCTGTTTTTT.